This T cell receptor beta chain came from a study of CXCR3-negative and CXCR3-positive naive CD8 T cells (dated by TCRdb to about 2019). Background on the whole study: In total, approximately 140 million TRB reads were obtained, which works out to roughly 1.5 +/- 0.3 million reads per library. Data from roughly twelve donors, pooled across two independent experiments, went into the diversity and physicochemical repertoire analyses. TRBV-TRBJ cluster analysis included naive subsets from five or six donors and memory cells from 3 donors. On the study overall, not on this receptor specifically: Within the same donor, TRBV-TRBJ usage looked similar between naive CXCR3-negative and CXCR3-positive cells, but memory cells had distinct patterns. Because surface CD5, which has been linked to self-reactivity in mice, was comparable between naive subsets, TCR interaction strength was also inferred from TRB CDR3 physicochemical properties. Compared with CXCR3-negative naive cells, CXCR3-positive naive cells had TRB CDR3s with higher hydrophobicity (lower Kidera factor 4), lower energy, and higher strength and volume indices. Comparably high repertoire diversity was found in both naive subsets, whereas much lower repertoire diversity was found in memory CD8+ T cells. Freshly isolated PBMCs were used for most assays because CXCR3 expression partially decreased after cryopreservation.

For every CD8+ T cell subset, 250,000 to 300,000 cells were flow-sorted straight into RLT lysis buffer, and each subset was sorted in triplicate. Naive CD8+ T cells were defined stringently as CD45RO-CCR7+CD27+CD95- to exclude memory contaminants. Using standard density gradient centrifugation, peripheral blood mononuclear cells were isolated from buffy coats. A FACSAria III was used to flow-sort naive CXCR3-negative and CXCR3-positive CD8+ T cells. Total RNA was extracted from sorted cells using an RNeasy Mini Kit. The sample was run on a NextSeq 550. The Human TCR Profiling Kit (MiLaboratory) was used to prepare UMI-labeled 5' RACE TRB cDNA libraries. The full amount of extracted RNA was used for cDNA synthesis, and the full amount of resulting cDNA was used for PCR amplification. Libraries were prepared in parallel using an identical number of PCR cycles. Regarding the original processing steps: About 54,000 +/- 9,700 unique UMI-labeled TRB cDNA molecules per library were extracted with MIGEC and MiXCR, with at least two reads per UMI required. On average, 40,000 +/- 10,000 functional in-frame TRB CDR3 nucleotide clonotypes lacking stop codons were found per library. After downsampling to 5000 UMI-labeled TRB molecules per sample, diversity metrics, including normalized Shannon-Wiener and Chao1, were computed in VDJtools. VDJtools computed clonotype-size-weighted physicochemical properties of the central five CDR3 residues: interaction energy, strength, volume and Kidera factor 4. Each entry corresponds to one CDR3 protein sequence from reads that TCRdb reprocessed, and DNA is not given. None of the V and J calls come from the authors' own analysis; TCRdb made them. The sample table holds approximately 6,000 distinct CDR3 sequences. The top ten clonotypes cover about 1.5% of the sample.

According to the germline V gene, CDR1 reads WSHSY and CDR2 reads SAAADI. The CDR3, from cysteine to phenylalanine, totals 14 residues. Only the protein is available. No count is recorded, yet this clonotype rates as medium-sized (0.01 to 0.1%) from its frequency. Its antigen remains undetermined. This clonotype was obtained from a human donor in good health. Some clones in this sample may be carry-over from other donors' samples. The chain is made from TRBV10-2 and TRBJ2-1; lacking DNA, the TRBD2 call made by TCRdb goes unchecked. Sequencing input: naive CXCR3+ CD8+ T cells from blood. Interpreted using the paper, the cell subset or site label stands for: CD45RO-CCR7+CD27+CD95- naive CD8+ T cells expressing CXCR3 (TNR3+). CDR3 loop: CASSEGIAGRWQFF.